The 6 T cell receptor beta chains listed next were all sequenced from one sample in a study of cytomegalovirus exposure and HLA in healthy donors. This table comes from immunoSEQ multiplex PCR, and its TCRdb copy is limited to in-frame clones, with some not included. This table has fewer than 400,000 clones, around 86% appearing once. Sequencing was performed on PBMCs. The source is a woman between 18 and 29 years old in good health and CMV-seronegative.

This clone was seen a few times. The chain carries TRBV4-3 and TRBJ2-3; TRBD2 matches 14 bases. The junction had 7 bases not matched to a gene; V was cut back by 1 base and J by 1 base. Looked up from germline, CDR1 is LGHNA and CDR2 is YSLEER. The CDR3 is made up of 19 amino acids. The CDR3 DNA reads as TGCGCCAGCAGCCAAGCCACGGGACTAGCGGGAGTTGGCACAGATACGCAGTATTTT. This gives the protein CASSQATGLAGVGTDTQYF.

The DNA of the CDR3 is TGTGCCAGCAGTGAGACCCGATTGCGGGGCTACACCTTC. Amino acids: CASSETRLRGYTF. The J gene is TRBJ1-2, the V gene TRBV19; no clear D gene. The germline gives CDR1 LNHDA, CDR2 SQIVND (reference sequence). V shed 9 bases and J shed 8 bases, with 19 bases lying between them. The CDR3 extends over 13 amino acids. The full variable domain, in which reference TRBV19 and TRBJ1-2 provide the parts outside the CDR3, is DGGITQSPKYLFRKEGQNVTLSCEQNLNHDAMYWYRQDPGQGLRLIYYSQIVNDFQKGDIAEGYSVSREKKESFPLTVTSAQKNPTAFYLCASSETRLRGYTFGSGTRLTVV.

The genes are TRBV6-1 and TRBJ2-7; 7 bases fit TRBD1. The CDR3 is made up of 13 amino acids. From germline, CDR1 is MNHNS and CDR2 SASEGT. V was clipped by 6 bases and J by 4 bases; unmatched bases: 6. CDR3 amino acids: CASSYLQGYEQYF. CDR3 DNA: TGTGCCAGCAGCTACCTACAGGGGTACGAGCAGTACTTC.

The chain employs TRBV7-9 and TRBJ2-5; TRBD2 might be the D (5 bases). Looked up from germline, CDR1 is SEHNR and CDR2 is FQNEAQ (reference sequence). Trimming shortened V by 5 bases and J by 4 bases, and 23 bases separated the two germline ends. CDR3 length: 17 residues. The chain's CDR3 is CASSLEGLARLRETQYF. The CDR3 region has the DNA TGTGCCAGCAGCCTCGAGGGCCTAGCCCGCCTCCGAGAGACCCAGTACTTC. The full variable domain, in which reference TRBV7-9 and TRBJ2-5 provide the parts outside the CDR3, is DTGVSQNPRHKITKRGQNVTFRCDPISEHNRLYWYRQTLGQGPEFLTYFQNEAQLEKSRLLSDRFSAERPKGSFSTLEIQRTEQGDSAMYLCASSLEGLARLRETQYFGPGTRLLVL.

The V call is TRBV7-9, the J call TRBJ2-1; no reliable D call. Trimming took 5 bases from V and 0 from J, leaving 14 bases between them. The germline V gene has CDR1 SEHNR and CDR2 FQNEAQ (reference sequence). This CDR3 spans 16 amino acids. The CDR3, as DNA: TGTGCCAGCAGCACTTCGCGTCCAAGCTCCTACAATGAGCAGTTCTTC. It codes for CASSTSRPSSYNEQFF.

V usage is TRBV19 and J usage is TRBJ1-1, with D perhaps matching TRBD1 (6 bases). This CDR3 spans 16 amino acids. Per the germline V gene, CDR1 is LNHDA and CDR2 is SQIVND (reference sequence). V lost 3 bases and J lost 2, with 16 bases in between. The CDR3 here is CASSILPGGRNTEAFF. For the CDR3, the DNA is TGTGCCAGTAGTATCCTCCCCGGGGGGCGAAACACTGAAGCTTTCTTT.